The rows below give T cell receptor beta chains drawn from one sample of a study of blood T cell repertoires in COVID-19. Sequenced by immunoSEQ multiplex PCR; TCRdb stores in-frame clones only, minus some. The table records some 230,000 clones, 82% of them present only once. The sequencing input was peripheral blood. The source of these receptors is a woman older than 75 with COVID-19, enrolled during active disease. Both conserved end residues are part of each CDR3. A D gene is named only where the DNA matches it firmly. Expanded clones get a size class; other rows say once, few or many, or leave the size out.

cdr3_aa cdr3_nt j_call v_call clone_size d_call
CASSRQGMNTEAFF TGTGCCAGCAGCAGACAGGGGATGAACACTGAAGCTTTCTTT TRBJ1-1 TRBV7-6 NA TRBD1
CASSNRRGEAFF TGCGCCAGCAGTAATAGACGGGGGGAAGCTTTCTTT TRBJ1-1 TRBV10-1 NA NA
CATSAAGASYEQYF TGTGCCACCAGTGCAGCGGGAGCCTCCTACGAGCAGTACTTC TRBJ2-7 TRBV24-1 few TRBD2
CASISGDRDNEQFF TGTGCCAGCATCTCAGGGGACAGGGACAATGAGCAGTTCTTC TRBJ2-1 TRBV28 NA TRBD1
CASSIRDRRTDTQYF TGTGCCAGTAGTATAAGGGACAGGCGCACAGATACGCAGTATTTT TRBJ2-3 TRBV19 once TRBD1
CASSFGLAQETQYF TGCGCCAGCAGCTTCGGACTAGCGCAAGAGACCCAGTACTTC TRBJ2-5 TRBV5-1 NA TRBD2
CASKPQDNQPQHF TGTGCCAGCAAGCCCCAGGACAATCAGCCCCAGCATTTT TRBJ1-5 TRBV12-3/TRBV12-4 NA NA
CASSPGRVETQYF TGTGCCAGCTCACCCGGGAGAGTAGAGACCCAGTACTTC TRBJ2-5 TRBV18 many NA
CASSSSGTGARGQPQHF TGTGCCAGCAGTTCCTCCGGGACAGGGGCCCGAGGTCAGCCCCAGCATTTT TRBJ1-5 TRBV27 NA TRBD1
CATSRVEGANTEAFF TGTGCCACCAGCAGAGTGGAGGGGGCTAACACTGAAGCTTTCTTT TRBJ1-1 TRBV15 NA TRBD1
CASSQVEGTQYF TGTGCCAGCAGCCAAGTGGAGGGGACCCAGTACTTC TRBJ2-5 TRBV3-1/TRBV3-2 NA NA
CASRLERGSGEAFF TGTGCCAGCAGATTGGAGAGGGGGAGCGGTGAAGCTTTCTTT TRBJ1-1 TRBV27 NA NA
CASSPQRELDNEQFF TGTGCCAGCTCACCTCAGCGGGAGTTGGACAATGAGCAGTTCTTC TRBJ2-1 TRBV18 NA TRBD2
CASSPGRPGNTIYF TGTGCCAGCAGCCCAGGTAGACCTGGAAACACCATATATTTT TRBJ1-3 TRBV5-6 NA NA
CASSRRIPQVNTEAFF TGTGCCAGCAGCCGAAGGATACCTCAGGTGAACACTGAAGCTTTCTTT TRBJ1-1 TRBV5-5 NA NA
CASSPTGISYEQYF TGCGCCAGCAGCCCGACTGGTATCTCCTACGAGCAGTACTTC TRBJ2-7 TRBV4-1 NA NA
CAWKSYDLEKLFF TGTGCCTGGAAGTCATACGACTTGGAAAAACTGTTTTTT TRBJ1-4 TRBV30 NA NA
CASSLAAGGNQPQHF TGTGCCAGCAGCTTGGCGGCAGGGGGTAATCAGCCCCAGCATTTT TRBJ1-5 TRBV5-6 NA TRBD1
CAISESKGQETQYF TGTGCCATCAGTGAGTCGAAGGGGCAAGAGACCCAGTACTTC TRBJ2-5 TRBV10-3 NA NA
CASRPLDRGNQPQHF TGTGCCAGCAGACCCCTGGACAGGGGCAATCAGCCCCAGCATTTT TRBJ1-5 TRBV27 NA TRBD1
CASSLSRQGGNTIYF TGTGCCAGCAGTCTCAGCCGTCAGGGAGGAAACACCATATATTTT TRBJ1-3 TRBV6-5 once NA
CASSSGQGVTDTQYF TGTGCCAGCTCATCGGGACAGGGGGTCACAGATACGCAGTATTTT TRBJ2-3 TRBV18 NA TRBD1
CASSEYRGKSGGYTF TGTGCCAGCAGTGAGTACAGGGGGAAATCAGGTGGCTACACCTTC TRBJ1-2 TRBV2 NA TRBD1
CASRQGETEKLFF TGTGCCAGCAGACAGGGAGAAACTGAAAAACTGTTTTTT TRBJ1-4 TRBV2 NA NA
CATKAGQATLYGYTF TGTGCCACCAAGGCGGGACAGGCGACCCTCTATGGCTACACCTTC TRBJ1-2 TRBV6-5 NA TRBD1
CASSQTNINEKLFF TGTGCCAGCAGTCAGACTAATATAAATGAAAAACTGTTTTTT TRBJ1-4 TRBV6-5 NA NA
CATSDPGTSGGYNEQFF TGTGCCACCAGTGACCCCGGGACTAGCGGAGGGTACAATGAGCAGTTCTTC TRBJ2-1 TRBV24-1 NA TRBD2
CASSSKENEQYF TGCGCCAGCAGCTCCAAAGAGAACGAGCAGTACTTC TRBJ2-7 TRBV5-1 NA NA
CATSRGPSGLQPQHF TGTGCCACCAGCAGAGGTCCCAGCGGTCTTCAGCCCCAGCATTTT TRBJ1-5 TRBV15 few NA
CASSWGTRTYEQYF TGTGCCAGCAGTTGGGGGACTCGAACCTACGAGCAGTACTTC TRBJ2-7 TRBV6-5 once NA
CASSVTPSYEQYF TGTGCCAGCAGCGTAACTCCTTCCTACGAGCAGTACTTC TRBJ2-7 TRBV9 once NA
CASRSPGQGPNTGELFF TGTGCCAGCAGGTCCCCGGGACAGGGCCCGAACACCGGGGAGCTGTTTTTT TRBJ2-2 TRBV7-3 NA TRBD1
CASSPQGAYGYTF TGTGCCAGCAGCCCCCAGGGGGCGTATGGCTACACCTTC TRBJ1-2 TRBV11-2 NA TRBD1
CAWSPSGQLSYEQYF TGTGCCTGGAGTCCCTCGGGACAACTCTCCTACGAGCAGTACTTC TRBJ2-7 TRBV30 NA NA
CASRQQGRTEAFF TGTGCCAGCAGGCAACAGGGACGAACTGAAGCTTTCTTT TRBJ1-1 TRBV6-5 once NA
CAISEQSNQPQHF TGTGCCATCAGTGAACAGAGCAATCAGCCCCAGCATTTT TRBJ1-5 TRBV10-3 NA NA
CATRPGQSAPASNYGYTF TGTGCCACCAGGCCGGGACAGTCGGCCCCTGCTTCTAACTATGGCTACACCTTC TRBJ1-2 TRBV15 NA TRBD1
CASSDSYGYTF TGCGCCAGCAGTGACAGCTATGGCTACACCTTC TRBJ1-2 TRBV10-2 NA NA
CAWNLAGGKDTQYF TGTGCCTGGAACCTAGCGGGGGGAAAAGATACGCAGTATTTT TRBJ2-3 TRBV30 NA TRBD2
CASSPRDRLAGGSYNEQFF TGTGCCAGCAGTCCGAGGGACAGACTAGCGGGAGGGTCCTACAATGAGCAGTTCTTC TRBJ2-1 TRBV6-6 NA TRBD2
CASSYSGTTGEAFF TGTGCCAGCAGTTACTCGGGGACCACAGGGGAAGCTTTCTTT TRBJ1-1 TRBV6-2/TRBV6-3 once NA
CASSTGSNYNSPLHF TGTGCCAGCAGCACGGGGAGCAACTATAATTCACCCCTCCACTTT TRBJ1-6 TRBV3-1/TRBV3-2 NA NA
CASRSFGGNEQYF TGTGCCAGCAGGTCCTTTGGGGGCAACGAGCAGTACTTC TRBJ2-7 TRBV27 NA NA
CAWSSGGDSPLHF TGTGCCTGGAGTTCAGGGGGTGATTCACCCCTCCACTTT TRBJ1-6 TRBV30 NA TRBD1
CASSLSPRGGNEQFF TGTGCCAGCAGTTTAAGCCCTCGGGGGGGGAATGAGCAGTTCTTC TRBJ2-1 TRBV28 NA TRBD2
CASSPPAGVEEKLFF TGTGCCAGCTCACCCCCAGCCGGGGTCGAAGAAAAACTGTTTTTT TRBJ1-4 TRBV18 NA NA
CASSFNDRGPTEAFF TGTGCCAGCAGCTTTAACGACAGGGGGCCCACTGAAGCTTTCTTT TRBJ1-1 TRBV5-6 NA TRBD1
CAIGDRDTDTQYF TGTGCCATAGGGGACAGGGATACAGATACGCAGTATTTT TRBJ2-3 TRBV19 NA TRBD1
CASSTSGTGKGNYEQYF TGTGCCAGCAGCACCTCCGGGACAGGGAAAGGGAACTACGAGCAGTACTTC TRBJ2-7 TRBV7-8 NA TRBD1
CASYWNTEAFF TGTGCCAGTTACTGGAACACTGAAGCTTTCTTT TRBJ1-1 TRBV19 NA NA
CASSGRGGSGANVLTF TGTGCCAGCAGTGGCCGGGGGGGATCCGGGGCCAACGTCCTGACTTTC TRBJ2-6 TRBV27 once TRBD2